These 23 T cell receptor beta chains came from one sample sequenced in a study of identical twins. Each CDR3 protein is one row after TCRdb ran MiXCR on the 5' RACE reads. The profile shows approximately 620,000 distinct CDR3 sequences, 8% to 9% of them singletons. The same data also contributed to another study, on yellow fever vaccine responses in identical twins.

Specimen: PBMCs. The source of these receptors is a young woman in good health.

This clonotype was seen once. The chain links TRBV7-3 to TRBJ2-5, with D perhaps TRBD1 or TRBD2 (5 bases each). V was cut by 5 bases and J by 3 bases, with 10 bases left in between. The CDR3 has 13 amino acids. The germline CDR1 and CDR2 sequences are SGHTA and FQGTGA. The CDR3 DNA follows: TGTGCCAGCAGCCCGATGGGGGAAGAGACCCAGTACTTC. Translating it yields CASSPMGEETQYF.

This clonotype was counted a few times. The chain employs TRBV6-2 or TRBV6-3 and TRBJ2-1, with TRBD1 matching over 8 bases. J lost 4 bases, V lost 4 bases, and 6 bases had no gene match. The CDR3 totals 15 residues. The germline V gene has CDR1 MNHEY and CDR2 SVGEGT. This chain's CDR3 is CASSSQDRDYNEQFF. The CDR3 bases are TGTGCCAGCAGTTCACAGGACAGGGATTACAATGAGCAGTTCTTC.

V gene TRBV20-1 combines with J gene TRBJ1-2, with D tentatively TRBD1 (6 bases). The germline V and J ends were trimmed by 3 bases and 5 bases, with 16 bases remaining between them. CDR1 is DFQATT, CDR2 SNEGSKA, per germline (reference sequence). The CDR3 contains 14 residues. CDR3 loop: CSASNPTGSYGYTF. DNA of the CDR3: TGCAGTGCTAGTAATCCGACAGGTTCTTATGGCTACACCTTC.

The chain joins TRBV6-4 to TRBJ2-1; 9 positions agree with TRBD1. Germline loops: CDR1 MRHNA, CDR2 SNTAGT. Germline trimming cut 3 bases from V and 5 bases from J; bases unmatched to any gene: 5. The CDR3 extends over 15 amino acids. The CDR3 DNA is TGTGCCAGCAGTGAGGGGGACAGGGCGCACAATGAGCAGTTCTTC. Translated, it gives CASSEGDRAHNEQFF.

This clonotype occurred a few times. The chain employs TRBV7-9 and TRBJ2-5; TRBD1 matches at 12 bases. There are 16 residues in the CDR3. V lost 6 bases to trimming and J lost 5 bases; unmatched junction nucleotides: 10. Per the germline V gene, CDR1 is SEHNR and CDR2 is FQNEAQ (reference sequence). The CDR3 loop is CASSPGTGGPVETQYF. CDR3 sequence (DNA): TGTGCCAGCAGTCCCGGGACAGGGGGCCCGGTGGAGACCCAGTACTTC.

This clonotype came up a few times. The chain carries TRBV10-1 and TRBJ1-2; no definite D call. Germline V lookup: CDR1 WNHNN, CDR2 SYGVQD (reference sequence). The CDR3 has 13 residues. The V end was cut by 0 bases, the J end by 5 bases, with 7 bases between. DNA of the CDR3: TGCGCCAGCAGTGAGTCCCGCAGTTATGGCTACACCTTC. Encoded protein: CASSESRSYGYTF.

A few counts support this clonotype. This chain joins TRBV28 and TRBJ2-2, with D unresolved. V lost 1 base to trimming and J lost 5 bases, with 17 bases between them. Germline V gene sequence: CDR1 MDHEN, CDR2 SYDVKM. The CDR3 length is 17 residues. CDR3 region: CASSLSSVGIRTGELFF. CDR3 DNA sequence: TGTGCCAGCAGTTTATCTTCGGTAGGGATCAGGACCGGGGAGCTGTTTTTT.

This clonotype was counted a few times. V and J are TRBV7-9 and TRBJ2-7, with unresolved D. V was pared by 1 base and J by 1 base, with 11 bases between. The CDR3 is made up of 15 amino acids. Germline V CDR1 and CDR2: SEHNR, FQNEAQ (reference sequence). In DNA, the CDR3 is TGTGCCAGCAGCTTAGATGGGGTAGGTTCCTACGAGCAGTACTTC. Its translation: CASSLDGVGSYEQYF.

The sample holds many counts of this clonotype. This rearrangement joins TRBV7-8 to TRBJ2-7; no definite D call. This CDR3 comprises 14 residues. Germline lookup yields CDR1 SGHVS and CDR2 FQNEAQ. V lost 1 base and J lost 4, with 11 bases in between. DNA of the CDR3: TGTGCCAGCAGCTTAGGTGACGGAAGTTACGAGCAGTACTTC. Translating it yields CASSLGDGSYEQYF.

This clonotype appeared a few times. The chain recombines TRBV12-3 or TRBV12-4 with TRBJ2-2; a weak D match, TRBD1 (5 bases). V lost 4 bases and J 4 bases, leaving 13 bases between the germline ends. The CDR3 loop spans 15 amino acids. CDR3 sequence reads: CASSSQGLGTGELFF. CDR3 in DNA: TGTGCCAGCAGTTCGCAGGGATTAGGCACCGGGGAGCTGTTTTTT.

This clonotype was seen only a few times. The V call is TRBV12-3 or TRBV12-4, the J call TRBJ2-1; perhaps TRBD1 as D (6 bases). Trimming cost V 0 bases and J 16 bases, with 19 bases left between them. The CDR3 is made up of 14 amino acids. Written as DNA, the CDR3 is TGTGCCAGCAGTTTAGCGCTGACACAGGGTGCTCTTTTCTTC. This encodes CASSLALTQGALFF.

This clonotype was observed at least ten times. The chain carries TRBV15 and TRBJ2-7, with D unresolved. The CDR3 is 13 residues long. Trimming stripped 3 bases from V and 4 bases from J, with 10 bases between. The germline gives CDR1 LNHNV, CDR2 YYDKDF (reference sequence). The CDR3 loop reads CATSREFSYEQYF. CDR3 bases: TGTGCCACCAGCAGGGAGTTTTCTTACGAGCAGTACTTC.

The genes are TRBV11-3 and TRBJ2-1, with 9 bases identical to TRBD2. The CDR3 length is 17 residues. V dropped 1 base and J dropped 4; count of bases not matched to a gene: 8. Germline CDR1 SGHNT, CDR2 YENEEA. The CDR3 is CASSLGGSGRQYNEQFF. The CDR3 coding sequence is TGTGCCAGCAGCTTAGGGGGGAGCGGGAGGCAATACAATGAGCAGTTCTTC.

This clonotype was seen repeatedly, ten times or more. The chain uses TRBV5-1 and TRBJ2-3; 11 bases are a match to TRBD2. Germline loops: CDR1 SGHRS, CDR2 YFSETQ. The J segment lost 2 bases and the V segment lost 5 bases, leaving 7 bases of the junction unmatched. The CDR3 is 16 amino acids. This CDR3 is CASRTTSGAYTDTQYF. The CDR3 region has the DNA TGCGCCAGCAGGACGACTAGCGGGGCCTACACAGATACGCAGTATTTT.

The sample holds many counts of this clonotype. V and J are TRBV20-1 and TRBJ2-1, with TRBD2 matching 8 bases. The CDR3 contains 14 residues. Germline V gene sequence: CDR1 DFQATT, CDR2 SNEGSKA (reference sequence). V trimming: 5 bases; J trimming: 4 bases; junction bases outside the gene matches: 7. Here the CDR3 DNA reads TGCAGTGCTGGGACCGTAGCGGGGTACAATGAGCAGTTCTTC. Translation gives CSAGTVAGYNEQFF.

This clonotype was found a few times. This rearrangement joins TRBV27 to TRBJ2-5; 8 nucleotides align to TRBD2. Germline-derived CDR1 and CDR2 are MNHEY and SMNVEV (reference sequence). J was trimmed by 4 bases and V by 4 bases; bases with no gene match: 5. CDR3 length equals 14 residues. This CDR3 reads CASSWAGGIETQYF. DNA for the CDR3: TGTGCCAGCAGTTGGGCGGGGGGTATAGAGACCCAGTACTTC.

For the CDR3, the DNA is TGTGCCAGTAGTATAGGGAGCATGCAAGAGACCCAGTACTTC. Translating it yields CASSIGSMQETQYF. The chain has TRBV19 and TRBJ2-5, with D hard to call. The CDR3 covers 14 residues. Germline CDR1 LNHDA, CDR2 SQIVND (reference sequence). V lost 1 base and J lost 2, with 8 bases in between.

Only a few counts were recorded for this clonotype. V is TRBV24-1 and J is TRBJ2-1; TRBD2 aligns across 13 bases. The length of the CDR3 is 16 residues. Trimming at V came to 5 bases and at J to 5 bases, leaving 5 bases not matched to a gene. CDR1 KGHDR and CDR2 SFDVKD come from the germline V gene. The CDR3 sequence: CATSGKTSGRNNEQFF. Here the CDR3 DNA reads TGTGCCACCAGTGGGAAGACTAGCGGGAGGAACAATGAGCAGTTCTTC.

Comment on this clonotype: The junction does not match germline at one end; this may be a read error. The rearrangement links TRBV7-7 to TRBJ2-5, with TRBD1 as a possible D gene (6 bases). This CDR3 region has 15 residues. Germline-derived CDR1 and CDR2 are SSHAT and FNYEAQ (reference sequence). The CDR3 region is CASSLGGPTQETQYF. CDR3 in DNA: TGTGCTAGCAGCTTAGGGGGTCCGACCCAAGAGACCCAGTACTTC.

This clonotype has a count of ten or more. V usage is TRBV7-9 and J usage is TRBJ1-2, with a possible D match to TRBD1 (6 bases). The length of the CDR3 is 11 residues. The germline V gene encodes CDR1 SEHNR and CDR2 FQNEAQ (reference sequence). V lost 5 bases and J 7 bases, leaving 8 bases between the germline ends. CDR3 loop: CASSIRGGYTF. The CDR3 nucleotides are TGTGCCAGCAGCATCAGGGGTGGCTACACCTTC.

Ten or more counts support this clonotype. This sequence joins TRBV10-3 and TRBJ2-3; no clear D gene. Germline CDR1 and CDR2: ENHRY and SYGVKD. Trimming pared 7 bases from V and 0 bases from J, leaving 8 bases between. This CDR3 has 13 residues. This CDR3 is CAIKGYSTDTQYF. The CDR3 DNA sequence: TGTGCCATCAAAGGGTATAGCACAGATACGCAGTATTTT.

This chain uses TRBV9 with TRBJ2-5; no clear D. The CDR3 loop spans 13 amino acids. The V end lost 3 bases, the J end lost 1 base, and 7 bases lay between the germline ends. Germline V gene data show CDR1 as SGDLS and CDR2 as YYNGEE. The CDR3 nucleotides are TGTGCCAGCAGCGCTAGTGGCCAAGAGACCCAGTACTTC. Translating gives CASSASGQETQYF.

This clonotype turned up a few times. The chain has TRBV29-1 and TRBJ2-1, with a weak D call TRBD1 (5 bases). CDR1 SQVTM and CDR2 ANQGSEA come from the germline V gene. Trimming left V 0 bases short and J 10 bases short, with 7 bases between. This CDR3 contains 11 residues. CDR3 in DNA: TGCAGCGTTGAAGACAGGACAGAGCAGTTCTTC. This translates into CSVEDRTEQFF.